The 9 T cell receptor beta chains below all came from one sample that was sequenced in a study of shared clonotypes between healthy human individuals (dated by TCRdb to about 2020). Library prep was done by the immunoSEQ multiplex PCR assay. TCRdb's version of the immuneACCESS table is confined to in-frame rearrangements and falls short of the full clone set. An unresolved V gene accounts for under half of the shortfall where checked; the remainder is of unknown origin. In this sample the table shows over a million clones, about 84% of which occur a single time. Approximately 0.56% of the sample belongs to the ten largest clones. Source material: memory CD4+ T cells from PBMCs. The cell subset or site label of this sample denotes: CD45RA-negative fraction. The receptors shown here come from a man younger than 35 in good health. Some clones in this sample may be carry-over from other donors' samples.

The chain has TRBV11-2 and TRBJ2-1; 7 bases agree with TRBD1. Germline assignment: CDR1 SGHAT and CDR2 FQNNGV. Unmatched junction bases numbered 7, after V lost 5 bases and J lost 0 bases. The length of the CDR3 is 16 residues. DNA for the CDR3: TGTGCCAGCAGCCGATGGACAGGAAGCTCCTACAATGAGCAGTTCTTC. This gives the protein CASSRWTGSSYNEQFF.

Note on this clone: Within the sample, other DNA sequences also encode this same CDR3. J is TRBJ2-3 and V is TRBV18, with D possibly TRBD1 on 6 matching bases. The CDR3 contains 12 residues. Germline V gene data show CDR1 as KGHSH and CDR2 as LQKENI. V shed 6 bases and J shed 5 bases, with 9 bases lying between them. CDR3 nucleotide sequence: TGTGCCAGCTCGAGAGGGGGAGATACGCAGTATTTT. Amino acid sequence: CASSRGGDTQYF.

Only a few counts were recorded for this clone. The chain is built from TRBV18 and TRBJ1-1; 8 bases align to TRBD1. From germline, CDR1 is KGHSH and CDR2 LQKENI. Trimming removed 2 bases from V and 6 bases from J; junction bases left unmatched: 5. CDR3 size: 14 residues. The CDR3 bases are TGTGCCAGCTCACCAACAGGGGGTGACGCTGAAGCTTTCTTT. Translating it yields CASSPTGGDAEAFF.

This clone has more than one count but fewer than ten. The J gene is TRBJ1-1, the V gene TRBV28; the D gene is possibly TRBD1 (6 bases). Per the germline V gene, CDR1 is MDHEN and CDR2 is SYDVKM. The CDR3 loop spans 15 amino acids. V was cut by 7 bases and J by 4 bases, with 19 bases left in between. CDR3 region: CASINSQGPGTEAFF. The CDR3 nucleotides read TGTGCCAGCATAAACTCCCAGGGGCCGGGCACTGAAGCTTTCTTT.

The V and J genes are TRBV6-6 and TRBJ2-3, with 7 bases aligning to TRBD1. V dropped 6 bases and J dropped 10; count of bases not matched to a gene: 19. CDR1 and CDR2 from the germline V gene are MNHNY and SVGAGI (reference sequence). CDR3 length: 16 amino acids. CDR3 sequence reads: CASRGSDRDSTGAQYF. CDR3 coding DNA: TGTGCCAGCAGGGGGTCAGACAGAGATAGCACAGGGGCGCAGTATTTT.

The chain carries TRBV2 and TRBJ2-3, with D unclear. Trimming took off 8 bases at V and 1 base at J, with 16 bases between the two ends. The length of the CDR3 is 15 residues. Per germline, CDR1 SNHLY and CDR2 FYNNEI. The CDR3 coding sequence is TGTGCCAGCGCTCTAGGATCTGGGCGCACAGATACGCAGTATTTT. It codes for CASALGSGRTDTQYF.

This clone came up a few times. This sequence joins TRBV7-9 and TRBJ1-1; D is uncertain. The germline gives CDR1 SEHNR, CDR2 FQNEAQ (reference sequence). V was pared by 10 bases and J by 6 bases, with 15 bases between. CDR3 length equals 12 residues. Here the CDR3 DNA reads TGTGCCACCGGGGAAGGGTCCCCTGAAGCTTTCTTT. Its translation is CATGEGSPEAFF.

This clone has only one observation. The V gene is TRBV27, the J gene TRBJ1-3, with 9 bases fitting TRBD1. The CDR3 length is 16 residues. V shed 6 bases, J shed 0 bases, and the junction held 6 bases outside the gene matches. Germline-derived CDR1 and CDR2 are MNHEY and SMNVEV (reference sequence). The CDR3: CASRPGTGFSGNTIYF. The CDR3 region has the DNA TGTGCCAGCAGACCCGGGACAGGGTTCTCTGGAAACACCATATATTTT.

This clone was found a few times. The V and J genes are TRBV10-3 and TRBJ2-1; 7 positions match TRBD1. The ends lost 2 bases at V and 3 bases at J; junction bases unmatched: 10. CDR1 is ENHRY and CDR2 is SYGVKD in the germline V gene. This CDR3 contains 17 residues. CDR3 sequence (DNA): TGTGCCATCAGTGAGCATACCGGGACAGCAGGCTACAATGAGCAGTTCTTC. Protein sequence: CAISEHTGTAGYNEQFF.